The 20 T cell receptor beta chains below come from one sample, sequenced in a study of T cells in Graves' hyperthyroidism and ophthalmopathy (dated by TCRdb to about 2019). The receptor library was made with multiplex PCR. Sequencing took place on an Illumina HiSeq 2000. The TCR beta CDR3 regions were amplified from the RNA transcripts. A first-round RT-PCR of the TCR CDR3 used the HTBI primer set with the Qiagen OneStep RT-PCR kit. TCRdb took the public reads, trimmed them with fastp at Q25, ran MiXCR for clone calling and kept in-frame beta chains. For every CDR3 protein sequence, its rows merge into one entry that carries the most common genes and DNA. In this sample the table shows 600,000 to 650,000 distinct CDR3 sequences, under 20% of which occur a single time. The top ten clonotypes cover 3.5% to 4% of the sample. Sequenced: blood. The origin of the receptors is a woman between 25 and 40 years old with Graves' hyperthyroidism.

The chain links TRBV7-9 to TRBJ2-3; TRBD1 agrees at 8 bases. The CDR3 loop spans 19 amino acids. Trimming removed 5 bases from V and 0 bases from J; junction bases left unmatched: 16. Germline assignment: CDR1 SEHNR and CDR2 FQNEAQ (reference sequence). CDR3 sequence reads: CASSLGDTGGSTSTDTQYF. The CDR3 DNA reads TGTGCCAGCAGCCTGGGGGACACAGGGGGTTCTACTAGCACAGATACGCAGTATTTT. Drawing the rest from reference TRBV7-9 and TRBJ2-3, the complete variable domain is DTGVSQNPRHKITKRGQNVTFRCDPISEHNRLYWYRQTLGQGPEFLTYFQNEAQLEKSRLLSDRFSAERPKGSFSTLEIQRTEQGDSAMYLCASSLGDTGGSTSTDTQYFGPGTRLTVL.

The genes are TRBV7-2 and TRBJ1-3; D perhaps matches TRBD1 (6 bases). The length of the CDR3 is 16 residues. CDR1 and CDR2 from the germline V gene are SGHTA and FQGNSA. V lost 2 bases and J lost 2, with 13 bases in between. The CDR3 spells CASSLRVGAPGNTIYF. For the CDR3, the DNA is TGTGCCAGCAGCTTAAGGGTGGGGGCGCCTGGAAACACCATATATTTT.

Comments on this clonotype: A read error is possible here, since a much larger clone lies one base away. This chain uses TRBV28 with TRBJ1-1; D perhaps matches TRBD1 (5 bases). The CDR3 has 13 residues. The germline V gene encodes CDR1 MDHEN and CDR2 SYDVKM. Deletions cut 5 bases from V and 6 bases from J, with 13 bases between. CDR3 sequence reads: CASSRQGSAEAFF. CDR3 sequence (DNA): TGTGCCAGCAGTCGTCAGGGTAGTGCTGAAGCTTTCTTT.

This clonotype turned up a few times. The genes are TRBV10-3 and TRBJ2-7, with 10 bases identical to TRBD2. The V segment lost 7 bases and the J segment 2 bases; nucleotides outside the gene matches: 2. The CDR3 sequence is 13 residues long. Germline assignment: CDR1 ENHRY and CDR2 SYGVKD. CDR3 sequence: CAIKSGRAYEQYF. The CDR3 DNA reads TGTGCCATCAAAAGCGGGAGGGCCTACGAGCAGTACTTC.

This clonotype came up many times. The chain uses TRBV3-1 and TRBJ2-7; D remains ambiguous. V was cut by 1 base and J by 2 bases, with 6 bases left in between. The CDR3 runs 13 residues. Germline CDR1 reads LGHDT; CDR2 reads YNNKEL (reference sequence). The CDR3 spells CASSQVSTYEQYF. CDR3 nucleotides: TGTGCCAGCAGCCAAGTATCCACCTACGAGCAGTACTTC.

This clonotype has at least ten counts. The chain links TRBV15 to TRBJ1-1; D remains unclear. The CDR3 contains 18 residues. V lost 0 bases, J lost 2 bases, and 19 bases lay in between. CDR1 and CDR2 (germline): LNHNV, YYDKDF (reference sequence). The CDR3 sequence: CATSRDEPPARLNTEAFF. CDR3 nucleotide sequence: TGTGCCACCAGCAGAGATGAGCCCCCCGCTCGCCTAAACACTGAAGCTTTCTTT.

The chain joins TRBV10-3 to TRBJ1-1; D unclear. The CDR3 has 14 residues. V lost 4 bases and J 3 bases, leaving 12 bases between the germline ends. CDR1 and CDR2 from the germline V gene are ENHRY and SYGVKD. The chain's CDR3 is CAISGSGGYTEAFF. The CDR3 bases are TGTGCCATCAGTGGATCAGGAGGATACACTGAAGCTTTCTTT.

This clonotype was observed many times. The V and J genes are TRBV19 and TRBJ2-7, with 8 bases aligning to TRBD2. The CDR3 totals 14 residues. Germline V gives CDR1 LNHDA, CDR2 SQIVND (reference sequence). With 5 bases clipped from V and 6 bases from J, the junction kept 9 bases outside the gene matches. DNA of the CDR3: TGTGCCAGTAGTCCTCGGGGGGGTTTCGGCGAGCAGTACTTC. Protein sequence: CASSPRGGFGEQYF.

This clonotype was recorded at least ten times. J is TRBJ2-7 and V is TRBV4-1, with 11 bases that match TRBD1. The CDR3 has 14 amino acids. The V gene's germline CDR1 is MGHRA and CDR2 YSYEKL. V shed 4 bases and J 4 bases; nucleotides not matched to a gene: 3. CDR3 protein: CASSRGQGAYEQYF. The CDR3 bases are TGCGCCAGCAGCCGAGGACAGGGGGCGTACGAGCAGTACTTC.

This clonotype was seen repeatedly, ten times or more. The J gene is TRBJ2-3, the V gene TRBV13; no clear D. CDR3 size: 16 residues. Germline CDR1 and CDR2: PRHDT and FYEKMQ (reference sequence). V was shortened by 3 bases and J by 0 bases, with 13 bases between the two germline ends. The CDR3 nucleotides read TGTGCCAGCAGCTTGTACGGACCCCTAAGCACAGATACGCAGTATTTT. Its protein is CASSLYGPLSTDTQYF.

This clonotype was recorded at least ten times. The chain links TRBV20-1 to TRBJ2-3, with 7 bases matching TRBD2. Trimming at V came to 3 bases and at J to 8 bases, leaving 11 bases not matched to a gene. Germline-derived CDR1 and CDR2 are DFQATT and SNEGSKA (reference sequence). The CDR3 is made up of 14 amino acids. The CDR3 DNA follows: TGCAGTGCTAGTTATTCTGCGGGAGACAGTACGCAGTATTTT. Protein sequence: CSASYSAGDSTQYF.

This clonotype has just a few counts. This chain uses TRBV30 with TRBJ2-3; 14 bases agree with TRBD2. Germline V lookup: CDR1 GTSNPN, CDR2 SVGIG (reference sequence). The CDR3 is made up of 18 amino acids. Germline trimming cut 5 bases from V and 0 bases from J; bases unmatched to any gene: 10. In nucleotides, the CDR3 is TGTGCCTGGGGGGGGACTAGCGGGAGACCTTTTAGCACAGATACGCAGTATTTT. Residues: CAWGGTSGRPFSTDTQYF.

The chain recombines TRBV2 with TRBJ1-1; the D is unclear. Germline CDR1 reads SNHLY; CDR2 reads FYNNEI. Trimming took 4 bases from V and 5 from J, leaving 11 bases between them. This CDR3 is 13 amino acids long. The CDR3 spells CASSGFRGTEAFF. The CDR3 bases are TGTGCCAGCAGTGGATTCCGGGGAACTGAAGCTTTCTTT.

This clonotype was observed a handful of times. The J gene is TRBJ1-3, the V gene TRBV11-2; D is possibly TRBD1 (6 bases). Germline V lookup: CDR1 SGHAT, CDR2 FQNNGV. CDR3 length: 15 residues. V shed 5 bases and J shed 2 bases, with 13 bases lying between them. This CDR3 reads CASSPRGITGNTIYF. DNA of the CDR3: TGTGCCAGCAGCCCGAGGGGGATCACTGGAAACACCATATATTTT.

As regards this clonotype: A much larger clone differs from this one at a single base, so this may be a read error. The chain employs TRBV28 and TRBJ2-5, with D possibly called TRBD1 or TRBD2 (5 bases each). Deletions cut 5 bases from V and 6 bases from J, with 13 bases between. Germline CDR1 is MDHEN and CDR2 is SYDVKM. The CDR3 has 13 residues. CDR3 nucleotide sequence: TGTGCCAGCAGTATGACGGGGCAAAAGACCCAGTACTTC. This encodes CASSMTGQKTQYF.

This clonotype appeared many times. J is TRBJ1-5 and V is TRBV6-1; D is ambiguous. The CDR3 length is 13 residues. With 4 bases removed from V and 7 bases from J, the gap between germline ends came to 11 bases. Germline V gene lookup returns CDR1 MNHNS and CDR2 SASEGT. The CDR3 spells CASSAGPRQPQHF. CDR3 sequence (DNA): TGTGCCAGCAGTGCAGGTCCACGGCAGCCCCAGCATTTT.

Many counts were recorded for this clonotype. V and J are TRBV29-1 and TRBJ2-5; TRBD2 matches 9 bases. CDR3 length equals 15 residues. The germline gives CDR1 SQVTM, CDR2 ANQGSEA. V gave up 2 bases and J gave up 4 bases; unmatched junction bases: 8. The CDR3 nucleotides are TGCAGCGTTGAAATGGGACTAGCATCAGGAGAGACCCAGTACTTC. Translating it yields CSVEMGLASGETQYF.

A few counts support this clonotype. This may be a read error: a much more frequent sequence differs by one nucleotide. This rearrangement joins TRBV27 to TRBJ1-2; D is possibly TRBD1 (6 bases). Germline assignment: CDR1 MNHEY and CDR2 SMNVEV (reference sequence). This CDR3 is 15 amino acids long. CDR3 sequence: CASSSNSGANYGHTF. Written as DNA, the CDR3 is TGTGCCAGCAGTTCGAATTCAGGGGCTAACTATGGCCACACCTTC.

This clonotype was observed many times. The chain employs TRBV28 and TRBJ2-7, with TRBD2 identical over 7 bases. Germline CDR1 MDHEN, CDR2 SYDVKM. The CDR3 is made up of 18 amino acids. J lost 0 bases, V lost 5 bases, and 16 bases had no gene match. DNA of the CDR3: TGTGCCAGCAGTCCGCCTGGGGCTAGCGGTTCCGGCTCCTACGAGCAGTACTTC. Translated: CASSPPGASGSGSYEQYF.

This chain uses TRBV6-5 with TRBJ2-7; 10 bases agree with TRBD1. CDR1 and CDR2 from the germline V gene are MNHEY and SVGAGI. The CDR3 sequence is 15 residues long. The V segment lost 2 bases and the J segment 2 bases; nucleotides outside the gene matches: 3. The CDR3 DNA is TGTGCCAGCAGTTACGGGACAGGGGAAACCTACGAGCAGTACTTC. This codes for CASSYGTGETYEQYF.